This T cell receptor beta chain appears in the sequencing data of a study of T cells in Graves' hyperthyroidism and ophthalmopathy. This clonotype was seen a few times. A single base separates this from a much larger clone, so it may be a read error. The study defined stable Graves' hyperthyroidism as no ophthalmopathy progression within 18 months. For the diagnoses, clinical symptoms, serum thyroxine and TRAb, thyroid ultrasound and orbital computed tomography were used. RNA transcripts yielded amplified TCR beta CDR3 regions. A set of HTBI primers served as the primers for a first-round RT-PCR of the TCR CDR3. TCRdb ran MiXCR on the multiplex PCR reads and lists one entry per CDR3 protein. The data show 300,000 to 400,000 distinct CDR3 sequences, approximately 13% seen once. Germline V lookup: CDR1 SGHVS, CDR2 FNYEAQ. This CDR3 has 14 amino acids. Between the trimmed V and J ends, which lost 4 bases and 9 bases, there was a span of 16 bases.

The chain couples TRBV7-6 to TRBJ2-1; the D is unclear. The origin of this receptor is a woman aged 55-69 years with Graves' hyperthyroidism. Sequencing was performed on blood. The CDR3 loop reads CASSSRTGPGEQFF. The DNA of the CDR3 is TGTGCCAGCAGCTCGAGGACCGGACCGGGTGAGCAGTTCTTC.